The entry below describes one TCR beta chain. The data derive from a study of blood T cell repertoires in COVID-19. Original handling: The assay estimated nucleated cells by amplifying reference gene primers. TCRdb's copy holds only in-frame clones and misses some; the assay was immunoSEQ multiplex PCR. For V, J and clone size, that table is used; D and trimming come from the DNA. The table shows 71,000 or so clones, with over 75% occurring only once. Trimming stripped 6 bases from V and 5 bases from J, with 16 bases between. Germline assignment: CDR1 SNHLY and CDR2 FYNNEI. The CDR3 contains 14 residues.

The source is a woman between 18 and 29 years old with acute or convalescent COVID-19. The genes are TRBV2 and TRBJ1-1, with a possible D match to TRBD1 (6 bases). Input material: peripheral blood. DNA for the CDR3: TGTGCCAGCAGAGTGAAGGGGGTTGGGACTGAAGCTTTCTTT. Translation: CASRVKGVGTEAFF.